These 18 T cell receptor beta chains came from one sample sequenced in a study of blood T cell repertoires in COVID-19. The data were produced by immunoSEQ multiplex PCR, yet TCRdb's version contains in-frame clones alone and is incomplete. The data hold about 240,000 clones, with 83% observed a single time. Sequences were obtained from PBMCs or T cells enriched from blood (not recorded which). Receptor source: a woman aged 40 to 50 who had been exposed to COVID-19.

The CDR3 DNA reads TGTGCCAGCAGCCCAGACATCAATCAGCCCCAGCATTTT. It translates to CASSPDINQPQHF. The chain uses TRBV7-3 and TRBJ1-5; D gene ambiguous. V gave up 5 bases and J gave up 3 bases, with 8 bases separating them. The CDR3 loop spans 13 amino acids. CDR1 is SGHTA and CDR2 is FQGTGA in the germline V gene.

V and J are TRBV24-1 and TRBJ2-3; the match to TRBD1 covers 10 bases. V was clipped by 4 bases and J by 5 bases; unmatched bases: 8. CDR1 KGHDR and CDR2 SFDVKD come from the germline V gene. This CDR3 contains 16 residues. The CDR3 reads CATSDSDRGRVDTQYF. As DNA, the CDR3 is TGTGCCACCAGTGACAGTGACAGGGGGCGGGTAGATACGCAGTATTTT.

The V gene is TRBV19, the J gene TRBJ1-5, with D maybe TRBD1 (5 bases). From germline, CDR1 is LNHDA and CDR2 SQIVND (reference sequence). This CDR3 is built from 13 residues. Trimming left V 6 bases short and J 2 bases short, with 8 bases between. CDR3 protein: CASRLGGNQPQHF. The CDR3 DNA follows: TGTGCCAGTAGATTAGGGGGCAATCAGCCCCAGCATTTT.

CDR3 region: CASSLSLAGYNEQFF. The CDR3 DNA reads TGTGCCAGCAGTTTATCCCTAGCGGGGTACAATGAGCAGTTCTTC. The chain has TRBV27 and TRBJ2-1, with 9 bases fitting TRBD2. The junction had 1 base not matched to a gene; V was cut back by 0 bases and J by 4 bases. Per the germline V gene, CDR1 is MNHEY and CDR2 is SMNVEV (reference sequence). The length of the CDR3 is 15 residues.

The chain employs TRBV7-9 and TRBJ2-7; the match to TRBD1 covers 10 bases. Germline V gene sequence: CDR1 SEHNR, CDR2 FQNEAQ (reference sequence). V was clipped by 3 bases and J by 12 bases; unmatched bases: 11. The CDR3 is 14 residues long. CDR3 bases: TGTGCCAGCAGCTTTGGGGGACAGGGGCGTTTACTGTACTTC. This codes for CASSFGGQGRLLYF.

V and J are TRBV7-9 and TRBJ2-5; D unclear. Looked up from germline, CDR1 is SEHNR and CDR2 is FQNEAQ (reference sequence). The length of the CDR3 is 14 residues. The V and J ends lost 1 base and 3 bases respectively, with 9 bases between them. CDR3 in amino acids: CASSLVRQEETQYF. The CDR3 DNA reads TGTGCCAGCAGCTTAGTCAGACAAGAAGAGACCCAGTACTTC. Combining the CDR3 with reference TRBV7-9 and TRBJ2-5 gives the whole variable domain DTGVSQNPRHKITKRGQNVTFRCDPISEHNRLYWYRQTLGQGPEFLTYFQNEAQLEKSRLLSDRFSAERPKGSFSTLEIQRTEQGDSAMYLCASSLVRQEETQYFGPGTRLLVL.

The chain combines TRBV7-2 with TRBJ1-3, with no clear D. Germline CDR1 and CDR2: SGHTA and FQGNSA. The V end was cut by 2 bases, the J end by 3 bases, with 5 bases between. CDR3 length: 13 residues. In DNA form, the CDR3 reads TGTGCCAGCAGCTTATCAGTTGGAAACACCATATATTTT. This sequence encodes CASSLSVGNTIYF.

Of note for this clone: In the same sample, other DNA sequences code for this CDR3. The chain combines TRBV7-9 with TRBJ1-2; 11 nucleotides agree with TRBD1. Looked up from germline, CDR1 is SEHNR and CDR2 is FQNEAQ (reference sequence). The CDR3 totals 13 residues. The J segment lost 8 bases and the V segment lost 5 bases, leaving 4 bases of the junction unmatched. The CDR3 bases are TGTGCCAGCAGCCAGGGACAGGGGGACGGCTACACCTTC. Residues: CASSQGQGDGYTF.

The chain couples TRBV4-2 to TRBJ1-2; TRBD1 aligns across 9 bases. The CDR3 is made up of 15 amino acids. The V segment lost 1 base and the J segment 4 bases; nucleotides outside the gene matches: 4. Germline V gives CDR1 LGHNA, CDR2 YNFKEQ. CDR3 nucleotide sequence: TGTGCCAGCAGCCAAGGACAGGGGGAATCCTATGGCTACACCTTC. Translation: CASSQGQGESYGYTF.

The rearrangement links TRBV2 to TRBJ1-5; 7 bases are shared with TRBD1. V lost 4 bases and J lost 3; bases outside the gene matches: 6. Germline V gene data show CDR1 as SNHLY and CDR2 as FYNNEI. This CDR3 contains 15 residues. CDR3 protein: CASSVFRGYNQPQHF. The CDR3 nucleotides read TGTGCCAGCAGTGTCTTCAGGGGGTACAATCAGCCCCAGCATTTT.

The chain combines TRBV19 with TRBJ1-6; D might be TRBD1 (6 bases). Per the germline V gene, CDR1 is LNHDA and CDR2 is SQIVND (reference sequence). V dropped 3 bases and J dropped 1 base, with 7 bases sitting between them. CDR3 length: 15 amino acids. The CDR3 sequence: CASSIQGSYNSPLHF. The CDR3 nucleotides are TGTGCCAGTAGTATCCAGGGGTCCTATAATTCACCCCTCCACTTT.

The genes are TRBV24-1 and TRBJ2-1, with 8 bases fitting TRBD2. The CDR3 consists of 18 residues. The germline gives CDR1 KGHDR, CDR2 SFDVKD. Germline trimming cut 5 bases from V and 9 bases from J; bases unmatched to any gene: 20. The CDR3 protein is CATSVVVGEAGVIGEQFF. The CDR3 DNA sequence: TGTGCCACCAGTGTAGTGGTGGGGGAAGCGGGGGTGATTGGTGAGCAGTTCTTC.

V usage is TRBV7-9 and J usage is TRBJ2-1, with D hard to call. The V end lost 0 bases, the J end lost 4 bases, and 7 bases lay between the germline ends. This CDR3 is built from 14 residues. The V gene's germline CDR1 is SEHNR and CDR2 FQNEAQ (reference sequence). The CDR3 spells CASSLAALYNEQFF. The CDR3 bases are TGTGCCAGCAGCTTAGCAGCACTGTACAATGAGCAGTTCTTC.

This clone has only one observation. The chain joins TRBV28 to TRBJ2-3; 9 bases are shared with TRBD2. The CDR3 covers 16 residues. J gave up 2 bases and V 6 bases, and 9 bases lay outside the gene matches. Germline loops: CDR1 MDHEN, CDR2 SYDVKM. CDR3 protein: CASSSPLAGNTDTQYF. The CDR3 region has the DNA TGTGCCAGCAGCTCCCCCCTAGCGGGGAACACAGATACGCAGTATTTT.

The chain employs TRBV7-2 and TRBJ2-1; maybe TRBD2 (7 bases). The length of the CDR3 is 14 residues. The germline CDR1 and CDR2 sequences are SGHTA and FQGNSA. Trimming shortened V by 0 bases and J by 15 bases, and 18 bases separated the two germline ends. CDR3 sequence: CASSLARGGAIGFF. The CDR3 DNA follows: TGTGCCAGCAGCTTAGCGCGAGGGGGGGCGATTGGGTTCTTC.

This chain links TRBV28 with TRBJ1-2; D is perhaps TRBD1 (5 bases). CDR1 MDHEN and CDR2 SYDVKM come from the germline V gene. The CDR3 is 14 residues long. Trimming left V 8 bases short and J 1 base short, with 14 bases between. CDR3 loop: CASRGALLNYGYTF. CDR3 nucleotides: TGTGCCAGCCGCGGGGCTCTCCTTAACTATGGCTACACCTTC.

The rearrangement uses TRBV16 and TRBJ2-2; possibly TRBD1 for D (6 bases). With 4 bases removed from V and 3 bases from J, the gap between germline ends came to 9 bases. The CDR3 runs 14 residues. Germline CDR1 reads KGHSY; CDR2 reads FQNENV. CDR3 amino acids: CASSRGQYTGELFF. Here the CDR3 DNA reads TGTGCCAGCAGCCGCGGACAGTACACCGGGGAGCTGTTTTTT.

This clone was counted only a few times. The chain carries TRBV18 and TRBJ1-1; a possible D gene is TRBD1 (5 bases). V was clipped by 3 bases and J by 1 base, with 9 bases between them. The V gene's germline CDR1 is KGHSH and CDR2 LQKENI. The CDR3 runs 14 residues. The DNA for the CDR3 is TGTGCCAGCTCACCGATGGACAAGAACACTGAAGCTTTCTTT. Translated, it gives CASSPMDKNTEAFF. The whole variable domain, filled in from reference TRBV18 and TRBJ1-1, reads NAGVMQNPRHLVRRRGQEARLRCSPMKGHSHVYWYRQLPEEGLKFMVYLQKENIIDESGMPKERFSAEFPKEGPSILRIQQVVRGDSAAYFCASSPMDKNTEAFFGQGTRLTVV.